Here is one T cell receptor beta chain with its context. Antigen unknown. The sample comes from a study of shared clonotypes between healthy human individuals. Notes on the study in general: The low donor count limited represented genetic and exposure-history diversity.

Only in-frame clones appear in the TCRdb table, and some are missing; sequencing was by immunoSEQ multiplex PCR. Of roughly 400,000 clones detected, about 96% appear once; the ten largest clones hold approximately 0.32%. The germline V gene has CDR1 SEHNR and CDR2 FQNEAQ (reference sequence). The ends were cut back, 1 base at V and 4 bases at J, with 22 bases in the middle. The CDR3 is 18 amino acids. The V gene is TRBV7-9, the J gene TRBJ1-2; D call uncertain. The sequence was obtained from a man in his thirties or forties in good health. The sequenced sample consisted of memory CD8+ T cells sorted from blood. Subset reported: CD45RO+ cells pooled with CCR7-negative TemRA cells. CDR3 in amino acids: CASSLVAGSVVGTYGYTF. In nucleotides, the CDR3 is TGTGCCAGCAGCTTAGTTGCCGGGTCGGTAGTTGGAACCTATGGCTACACCTTC.